This passage covers 10 T cell receptor beta chains from one sample sequenced in a study of vaccination effects on CD4 cells after COVID-19. These receptors' targets are unknown. Profiling relied on immunoSEQ multiplex PCR, and the TCRdb table lists in-frame clones only, not all of them. This table has about 28,000 clones, more than 70% appearing once. Viral peptide pools were used in the ViraFEST assay to expand antigen-specific CD4+ T cells, and sequencing came afterward. CD4+ T cell isolation took place after 10 days of culture. Vaccine recipients, nucleocapsid antibody negative, had no prior SARS-CoV-2 infection. Here the sequenced sample was CD4+ T cells from PBMCs cultured with SARS-CoV-2 spike peptides, taken before COVID-19 vaccination. The receptors stem from a human donor who received a COVID-19 vaccine.

The V and J genes are TRBV28 and TRBJ1-6, with unresolved D. Trimming stripped 6 bases from V and 5 bases from J, with 11 bases between. The length of the CDR3 is 14 residues. CDR1 is MDHEN, CDR2 SYDVKM, per germline. The CDR3 bases are TGTGCCAGCAGAGAACAGCGGGATAATTCACCCCTCCACTTT. Protein product: CASREQRDNSPLHF.

The chain links TRBV5-6 to TRBJ2-2; TRBD2 agrees at 9 bases. Losses at the gene ends were 2 bases for V and 2 bases for J; bases not matched to a gene: 7. This CDR3 spans 17 amino acids. Looked up from germline, CDR1 is SGHDT and CDR2 is YYEEEE. CDR3 nucleotides: TGTGCCAGCAGCTTCAGATCTAGCGGGACTAACACCGGGGAGCTGTTTTTT. Its protein product is CASSFRSSGTNTGELFF.

The chain has TRBV4-2 and TRBJ1-3; D gene unclear. Trimming left V 0 bases short and J 3 bases short, with 12 bases between. Germline values: CDR1 LGHNA, CDR2 YNFKEQ. The CDR3 runs to 16 residues. In DNA, the CDR3 is TGTGCCAGCAGCCAAGAAGGCAGTACATATGGAAACACCATATATTTT. This gives the protein CASSQEGSTYGNTIYF.

The genes are TRBV28 and TRBJ1-3, with 8 nucleotides matching TRBD1. Trimming at V came to 5 bases and at J to 0 bases, leaving 6 bases not matched to a gene. Germline V lookup: CDR1 MDHEN, CDR2 SYDVKM. The CDR3 loop spans 16 amino acids. The CDR3 bases are TGTGCCAGCAGTCGACAGGGGATCAGCTCTGGAAACACCATATATTTT. This gives the protein CASSRQGISSGNTIYF.

This clone was observed a few times. V is TRBV7-9 and J is TRBJ2-6; D is unclear. Germline V gene data show CDR1 as SEHNR and CDR2 as FQNEAQ (reference sequence). The CDR3 has 17 residues. V was cut by 0 bases and J by 0 bases, with 9 bases left in between. The CDR3 DNA reads TGTGCCAGCAGCTTAGCGCTAGGCCGCTCTGGGGCCAACGTCCTGACTTTC. Protein: CASSLALGRSGANVLTF.

This chain connects TRBV28 to TRBJ1-2; D unclear. The CDR3 runs to 15 residues. V was trimmed by 2 bases and J by 0 bases, leaving 10 bases between them. Germline V gene sequence: CDR1 MDHEN, CDR2 SYDVKM. DNA of the CDR3: TGTGCCAGCAGTTTAGACCGGAGAGCTAACTATGGCTACACCTTC. Its translation is CASSLDRRANYGYTF.

The chain joins TRBV25-1 to TRBJ2-3; 7 positions match TRBD1. The CDR3 runs 15 residues. CDR1 MGHDK and CDR2 SYGVNS come from the germline V gene. With V trimmed by 3 bases and J by 3 bases, 6 bases remained unmatched. CDR3 in amino acids: CASSDGDSRTDTQYF. In DNA, the CDR3 is TGTGCCAGCAGTGACGGGGACAGCAGAACAGATACGCAGTATTTT.

CDR3 region: CASSQDITSYGYTF. The CDR3 region has the DNA TGTGCCAGCAGCCAAGATATAACATCTTATGGCTACACCTTC. The chain joins TRBV14 to TRBJ1-2; no clear D. Looked up from germline, CDR1 is SGHDN and CDR2 is FVKESK. This CDR3 has 14 amino acids. V was pared by 0 bases and J by 5 bases, with 10 bases between.

This clone was detected only a few times. The rearrangement joins TRBV7-2 to TRBJ1-6; D call uncertain. The V end lost 1 base, the J end lost 9 bases, and 7 bases lay between the germline ends. The CDR3 length is 13 residues. The V gene's germline CDR1 is SGHTA and CDR2 FQGNSA. CDR3 nucleotide sequence: TGTGCCAGCAGCTTAGGAGAGGTTTCACCCCTCCACTTT. Translated, it gives CASSLGEVSPLHF. Using reference TRBV7-2 and TRBJ1-6 for the parts outside the CDR3, the full variable domain is GAGVSQSPSNKVTEKGKDVELRCDPISGHTALYWYRQSLGQGLEFLIYFQGNSAPDKSGLPSDRFSAERTGGSVSTLTIQRTQQEDSAVYLCASSLGEVSPLHFGNGTRLTVT.

This chain connects TRBV28 to TRBJ2-1; 9 bases match TRBD1. The CDR3 spans 15 residues. V dropped 5 bases and J dropped 0; count of bases not matched to a gene: 2. Germline V CDR1 and CDR2: MDHEN, SYDVKM. CDR3 coding DNA: TGTGCCAGCAGTCCGGGACAGGGCTCCTACAATGAGCAGTTCTTC. Amino acid sequence: CASSPGQGSYNEQFF.